These 30 T cell receptor beta chains were sequenced from one sample in a study of human T cells and chemical hapten exposure. The time point denotes: pre-sensitization, week 0. Treatment of the sample: therapeutic diphenylcyclopropenone sensitization with weekly scalp DPC. TCRdb re-derived calls from the RACE reads in MiXCR, one entry per CDR3 protein. The profile shows more than 250,000 distinct CDR3 sequences, approximately 8% of them singletons. This specimen was whole blood, taken in connection with sensitization to the hapten diphenylcyclopropenone (DPC). The receptor source for this set is a young man with alopecia areata. Some clones in this sample may be carry-over from other donors' samples.

This sequence joins TRBV27 and TRBJ2-2, with 7 bases lining up with TRBD1. This CDR3 is 15 amino acids long. The V gene's germline CDR1 is MNHEY and CDR2 SMNVEV (reference sequence). V shed 5 bases and J 6 bases; nucleotides not matched to a gene: 9. CDR3 residues: CASSLSRGLAGELFF. DNA for the CDR3: TGTGCCAGCAGTCTCTCTAGGGGGCTTGCCGGGGAGCTGTTTTTT.

CDR3 DNA: TGTGCCAGCAGCTTAAGGGACAGGGGGCTAAACAGCACTGAAGCTTTCTTT. Amino acids: CASSLRDRGLNSTEAFF. This chain joins TRBV13 and TRBJ1-1; TRBD1 aligns across 12 bases. Unmatched junction bases numbered 8, after V lost 2 bases and J lost 4 bases. The V gene's germline CDR1 is PRHDT and CDR2 FYEKMQ (reference sequence). CDR3 length: 17 residues.

The rearrangement links TRBV10-3 to TRBJ1-6, with a possible D match to TRBD1 (5 bases). The V and J ends lost 4 bases and 0 bases respectively, with 13 bases between them. CDR1 is ENHRY and CDR2 is SYGVKD in the germline V gene. The CDR3 covers 17 residues. The CDR3 nucleotides are TGTGCCATCAGTGTAACAGGCAAGAGCTCCTATAATTCACCCCTCCACTTT. As protein: CAISVTGKSSYNSPLHF.

In this sample, this clonotype turned up many times. V usage is TRBV7-9 and J usage is TRBJ1-1; D is unresolved. V was trimmed by 4 bases and J by 6 bases, leaving 12 bases between them. The CDR3 extends over 13 amino acids. Germline loops: CDR1 SEHNR, CDR2 FQNEAQ (reference sequence). In nucleotides, the CDR3 is TGTGCCAGCAGCTGGGCTGCGGTCCCTGAAGCTTTCTTT. This gives the protein CASSWAAVPEAFF.

This clonotype turned up a few times. The CDR3 DNA reads TGTGCTAGTGGTTTGAACAGGGCCGAGCAGTACTTC. The encoded protein is CASGLNRAEQYF. The gene calls are TRBV12-5 and TRBJ2-7; D is perhaps TRBD1 (6 bases). V was pared by 2 bases and J by 6 bases, with 8 bases between. The CDR3 consists of 12 residues. Per the germline V gene, CDR1 is LGHNT and CDR2 is FRNRAP.

This clonotype showed up just a few times. The CDR3 reads CASRLLGAGRDSPLHF. As DNA, the CDR3 is TGCGCCAGCAGATTATTAGGGGCAGGGCGAGATTCACCCCTCCACTTT. The rearrangement joins TRBV5-1 to TRBJ1-6; tentatively, D is TRBD1 (5 bases). Germline values: CDR1 SGHRS, CDR2 YFSETQ. This CDR3 is 16 amino acids long. The germline V and J ends were trimmed by 5 bases and 8 bases, with 20 bases remaining between them. Full variable domain (remainder filled in from reference TRBV5-1 and TRBJ1-6): KAGVTQTPRYLIKTRGQQVTLSCSPISGHRSVSWYQQTPGQGLQFLFEYFSETQRNKGNFPGRFSGRQFSNSRSEMNVSTLELGDSALYLCASRLLGAGRDSPLHFGNGTRLTVT.

The chain has TRBV11-2 and TRBJ1-1; maybe TRBD1 (5 bases). This CDR3 spans 13 amino acids. Germline V CDR1 and CDR2: SGHAT, FQNNGV. Trimming removed 7 bases at V and 4 bases at J, with 13 bases between. CDR3 nucleotide sequence: TGTGCCAGCACCGGGGGGAGAGCCACTGAAGCTTTCTTT. It translates to CASTGGRATEAFF.

This clonotype was observed a few times. This chain links TRBV7-9 with TRBJ2-1, with 8 bases matching TRBD2. The CDR3 extends over 13 amino acids. Germline V CDR1 and CDR2: SEHNR, FQNEAQ (reference sequence). V dropped 5 bases and J dropped 5; count of bases not matched to a gene: 2. As DNA, the CDR3 is TGTGCCAGCAGCCGGACTAGCAACAATGAGCAGTTCTTC. Its protein product is CASSRTSNNEQFF.

This clonotype was seen a few times. This sequence joins TRBV10-3 and TRBJ2-1; D unresolved. V was clipped by 7 bases and J by 0 bases, with 7 bases between them. Per germline, CDR1 ENHRY and CDR2 SYGVKD. The CDR3 spans 13 residues. The CDR3 region is CAITESSYNEQFF. The CDR3 region has the DNA TGTGCCATCACTGAAAGCTCCTACAATGAGCAGTTCTTC.

This clonotype was seen a few times. The chain carries TRBV10-2 and TRBJ2-3, with 7 bases identical to TRBD1. The CDR3 spans 15 residues. V lost 6 bases and J lost 3; bases outside the gene matches: 9. The V gene's germline CDR1 is WSHSY and CDR2 SAAADI. The CDR3 sequence is CASRDTLQGTDTQYF. In DNA form, the CDR3 reads TGCGCCAGCAGGGATACTTTACAGGGGACAGATACGCAGTATTTT.

The gene calls are TRBV12-3 or TRBV12-4 and TRBJ2-3; maybe TRBD1 (7 bases). Trimming removed 3 bases from V and 0 bases from J, with 13 bases in between. CDR3 length: 16 amino acids. CDR3 coding DNA: TGTGCCAGCAGTTTCGGAGGGGGCCCCAGCACAGATACGCAGTATTTT. This codes for CASSFGGGPSTDTQYF.

This clonotype was detected a few times. This rearrangement joins TRBV20-1 to TRBJ2-3; D may be TRBD2 (5 bases). Trimming stripped 3 bases from V and 6 bases from J, with 13 bases between. The CDR3 has 13 residues. Germline V gene sequence: CDR1 DFQATT, CDR2 SNEGSKA (reference sequence). The CDR3 spells CSARDSLDDTQYF. The CDR3 DNA sequence: TGCAGTGCTAGGGACTCCCTAGATGATACGCAGTATTTT.

This clonotype was recorded a few times. The rearrangement uses TRBV28 and TRBJ1-1, with no clear D. The CDR3 consists of 13 residues. The V gene's germline CDR1 is MDHEN and CDR2 SYDVKM. V lost 5 bases and J lost 1, with 8 bases in between. In nucleotides, the CDR3 is TGTGCCAGCAGTAAGGGTGGGAACACTGAAGCTTTCTTT. It yields the protein CASSKGGNTEAFF.

In the case of this clonotype: In this CDR3 the conserved last residue, phenylalanine or tryptophan, is missing, so a read error is likely. The chain employs TRBV12-3 or TRBV12-4 and TRBJ1-2, with 7 bases matching TRBD1. This CDR3 spans 14 amino acids. Trimming cost V 6 bases and J 1 base; bases outside gene matches: 5. The CDR3 here is CASRRQGFNYGYTS. As DNA, the CDR3 is TGTGCCAGCAGGCGACAGGGCTTTAACTATGGCTACACCTCC.

This clonotype was counted ten times or more. The rearrangement uses TRBV4-1 and TRBJ2-3; TRBD2 agrees at 8 bases. This CDR3 has 19 residues. Germline lookup yields CDR1 MGHRA and CDR2 YSYEKL. The J segment lost 2 bases and the V segment lost 1 base, leaving 14 bases of the junction unmatched. This CDR3 reads CASSQVGLTKRGSTDTQYF. The CDR3 DNA is TGCGCCAGCAGCCAAGTTGGGCTGACTAAGCGGGGGTCCACAGATACGCAGTATTTT.

The chain carries TRBV15 and TRBJ1-4; TRBD1 matches 9 bases. Trimming removed 0 bases from V and 1 base from J; junction bases left unmatched: 9. The germline V gene has CDR1 LNHNV and CDR2 YYDKDF (reference sequence). There are 19 residues in the CDR3. This CDR3 reads CATSRDRTGDLGTNEKLFF. CDR3 nucleotide sequence: TGTGCCACCAGCAGAGATAGGACAGGGGATCTCGGAACTAATGAAAAACTGTTTTTT.

This clonotype was counted between two and nine times. V and J are TRBV14 and TRBJ2-3, with unresolved D. V lost 3 bases and J 6 bases, leaving 13 bases between the germline ends. The germline V gene encodes CDR1 SGHDN and CDR2 FVKESK. This CDR3 spans 14 amino acids. The CDR3 sequence: CASSQPFQVDTQYF. DNA of the CDR3: TGTGCCAGCAGCCAGCCCTTCCAAGTCGATACGCAGTATTTT.

In this sample, this clonotype turned up a few times. The rearrangement links TRBV29-1 to TRBJ1-2, with D possibly TRBD1 on 6 matching bases. CDR1 is SQVTM and CDR2 is ANQGSEA in the germline V gene. The V and J ends lost 5 bases and 4 bases respectively, with 17 bases between them. The CDR3 is 14 amino acids. The CDR3 DNA follows: TGCAGCGTTCGTACCTCCGGACAGTCCTATGGCTACACCTTC. Translated: CSVRTSGQSYGYTF.

This clonotype was seen a handful of times. The chain recombines TRBV6-5 with TRBJ1-2; 7 nucleotides align to TRBD1. Germline V gene sequence: CDR1 MNHEY, CDR2 SVGAGI. CDR3 length: 17 amino acids. Germline trimming cut 6 bases from V and 2 bases from J; bases unmatched to any gene: 15. CDR3 DNA: TGTGCCAGCAGCCAAGACTATCCCGGACAGGAAAACTATGGCTACACCTTC. This codes for CASSQDYPGQENYGYTF.

This clonotype showed up just a few times. The CDR3 loop reads CASSESAGFDNQPQHF. For the CDR3, the DNA is TGCGCCAGCAGTGAGTCAGCAGGGTTCGACAATCAGCCCCAGCATTTT. The J gene is TRBJ1-5, the V gene TRBV10-2; a possible D gene is TRBD1 (5 bases). This CDR3 comprises 16 residues. Between the trimmed V and J ends, which lost 0 bases and 3 bases, there was a span of 12 bases. CDR1 and CDR2 (germline): WSHSY, SAAADI.

This clonotype was seen at least ten times. The chain uses TRBV5-5 and TRBJ1-5, with 8 bases that match TRBD1. J gave up 3 bases and V 2 bases, and 4 bases lay outside the gene matches. The CDR3 runs to 15 residues. Germline loops: CDR1 SGHKS, CDR2 YYEKEE (reference sequence). CDR3 in DNA: TGTGCCAGCAGCTTTTGGACAGGGTCCAATCAGCCCCAGCATTTT. It encodes CASSFWTGSNQPQHF.

The sample holds many counts of this clonotype. The J gene is TRBJ2-1, the V gene TRBV5-1; the match to TRBD2 covers 9 bases. This CDR3 has 18 residues. Per germline, CDR1 SGHRS and CDR2 YFSETQ. With 0 bases clipped from V and 3 bases from J, the junction kept 10 bases outside the gene matches. The CDR3 loop is CASSLARASGAFYNEQFF. Written as DNA, the CDR3 is TGCGCCAGCAGCTTGGCCAGGGCTAGCGGGGCCTTCTACAATGAGCAGTTCTTC.

This clonotype was seen more than once but under ten times. The chain has TRBV6-2 or TRBV6-3 and TRBJ1-5; possibly TRBD1 for D (6 bases). Germline CDR1 MNHEY, CDR2 SVGEGT. V was trimmed by 6 bases and J by 1 base, leaving 13 bases between them. The CDR3 consists of 15 residues. For the CDR3, the DNA is TGTGCCAGCAGCTTAGGGGGAGGCAGCAATCAGCCCCAGCATTTT. Translated: CASSLGGGSNQPQHF.

This chain joins TRBV12-3 or TRBV12-4 and TRBJ2-2, with 13 bases identical to TRBD2. The J segment lost 6 bases and the V segment lost 6 bases, leaving 16 bases of the junction unmatched. The CDR3 consists of 19 residues. CDR3 residues: CASSPETSGGPRTAGELFF. In nucleotides, the CDR3 is TGTGCCAGCAGCCCGGAGACTAGCGGGGGGCCCCGAACCGCCGGGGAGCTGTTTTTT.

The chain has TRBV2 and TRBJ2-7; weak D call: TRBD1 (5 bases). The CDR3 extends over 15 amino acids. Looked up from germline, CDR1 is SNHLY and CDR2 is FYNNEI. V dropped 5 bases and J dropped 2 bases, with 16 bases sitting between them. The CDR3 bases are TGTGCCAGCAGTACTGGACAACGGATCCCCTACGAGCAGTACGTC. Translating gives CASSTGQRIPYEQYV.

The chain uses TRBV18 and TRBJ1-1, with D possibly being TRBD1 (5 bases). Trimming removed 3 bases at V and 3 bases at J, with 14 bases between. Germline CDR1 KGHSH, CDR2 LQKENI. The CDR3 spans 15 residues. Written as DNA, the CDR3 is TGTGCCAGCTCACCCGGGGCAGGGTGGGACACTGAAGCTTTCTTT. It translates to CASSPGAGWDTEAFF. The full variable domain, with the rest looked up from reference TRBV18 and TRBJ1-1, is NAGVMQNPRHLVRRRGQEARLRCSPMKGHSHVYWYRQLPEEGLKFMVYLQKENIIDESGMPKERFSAEFPKEGPSILRIQQVVRGDSAAYFCASSPGAGWDTEAFFGQGTRLTVV.

V and J are TRBV24-1 and TRBJ2-2; D gene uncertain. Trimming stripped 1 base from V and 5 bases from J, with 7 bases between. This CDR3 is 14 amino acids long. Germline values: CDR1 KGHDR, CDR2 SFDVKD. CDR3 amino acids: CATSDFRLTGELFF. The CDR3 DNA is TGTGCCACCAGTGATTTTAGGCTTACCGGGGAGCTGTTTTTT.

The genes are TRBV11-1 and TRBJ1-2, with 7 bases lining up with TRBD1. With 2 bases clipped from V and 5 bases from J, the junction kept 5 bases outside the gene matches. This CDR3 is 14 amino acids long. Per germline, CDR1 SGHAT and CDR2 FQDESV (reference sequence). CDR3 sequence (DNA): TGTGCCAGCAGCTTACGGCAGGGGGAGTATGGCTACACCTTC. Translating gives CASSLRQGEYGYTF.

Ten or more counts support this clonotype. V is TRBV7-2 and J is TRBJ2-7; D is unclear. The CDR3 runs to 13 residues. In germline, CDR1 is SGHTA, CDR2 FQGNSA. The ends were cut back, 3 bases at V and 2 bases at J, with 8 bases in the middle. The DNA for the CDR3 is TGTGCCAGCAGCTTCGGCGCCACCTACGAGCAGTACGTC. This gives the protein CASSFGATYEQYV.

This clonotype occurred many times. The genes are TRBV29-1 and TRBJ2-5; D gene ambiguous. CDR3 size: 11 residues. Trimming cost V 8 bases and J 5 bases, with 12 bases left between them. CDR1 SQVTM and CDR2 ANQGSEA come from the germline V gene. The CDR3 region has the DNA TGCAGCACCCCACTGGGGGAGACCCAGTACTTC. This encodes CSTPLGETQYF.